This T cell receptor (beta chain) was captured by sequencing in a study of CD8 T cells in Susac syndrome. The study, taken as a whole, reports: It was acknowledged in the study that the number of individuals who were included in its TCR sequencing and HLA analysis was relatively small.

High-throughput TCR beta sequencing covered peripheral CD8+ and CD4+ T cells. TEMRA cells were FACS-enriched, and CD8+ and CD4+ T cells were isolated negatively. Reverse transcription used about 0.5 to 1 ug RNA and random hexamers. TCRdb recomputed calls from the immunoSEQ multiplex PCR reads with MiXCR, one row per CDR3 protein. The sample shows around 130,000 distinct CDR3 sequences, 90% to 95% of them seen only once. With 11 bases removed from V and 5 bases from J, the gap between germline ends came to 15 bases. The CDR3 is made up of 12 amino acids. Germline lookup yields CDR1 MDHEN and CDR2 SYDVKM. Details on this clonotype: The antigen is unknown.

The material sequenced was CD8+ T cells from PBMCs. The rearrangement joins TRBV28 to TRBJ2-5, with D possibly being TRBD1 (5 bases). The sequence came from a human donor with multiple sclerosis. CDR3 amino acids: CASGKGLETQYF. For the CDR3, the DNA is TGTGCCTCCGGTAAGGGGTTGGAGACCCAGTACTTC. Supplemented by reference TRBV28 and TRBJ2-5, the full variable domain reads DVKVTQSSRYLVKRTGEKVFLECVQDMDHENMFWYRQDPGLGLRLIYFSYDVKMKEKGDIPEGYSVSREKKERFSLILESASTNQTSMYLCASGKGLETQYFGPGTRLLVL.